A single TCR beta chain is shown here with its context. Its antigen is as yet unknown. The sample belongs to a study of T cell responses to AZD1222 COVID-19 vaccine. In the study overall: Analysis merged second doses at about 4 or about 12 weeks. Broader study findings: The donors showed a predominance of white British ancestry and of females, with possible underestimation of clonal diversity.

Germline lookup yields CDR1 LNHDA and CDR2 SQIVND (reference sequence). V dropped 1 base and J dropped 0 bases, with 10 bases sitting between them. The CDR3 totals 15 residues. The assay was immunoSEQ multiplex PCR, and TCRdb's table has in-frame clones only and misses some. This table has about 96,000 clones, 80% to 90% appearing once. This chain connects TRBV19 to TRBJ2-7; possibly TRBD1 or TRBD2 for D (5 bases each). This sample comprised peripheral blood, obtained on day 0 of AZD1222 vaccination. The receptor was isolated from an adult in good health. The CDR3 DNA sequence: TGTGCCAGTAGTATAGGAGGGACCTACTCCTACGAGCAGTACTTC. It codes for CASSIGGTYSYEQYF. The full variable domain, rest sourced from reference TRBV19 and TRBJ2-7, is DGGITQSPKYLFRKEGQNVTLSCEQNLNHDAMYWYRQDPGQGLRLIYYSQIVNDFQKGDIAEGYSVSREKKESFPLTVTSAQKNPTAFYLCASSIGGTYSYEQYFGPGTRLTVT.